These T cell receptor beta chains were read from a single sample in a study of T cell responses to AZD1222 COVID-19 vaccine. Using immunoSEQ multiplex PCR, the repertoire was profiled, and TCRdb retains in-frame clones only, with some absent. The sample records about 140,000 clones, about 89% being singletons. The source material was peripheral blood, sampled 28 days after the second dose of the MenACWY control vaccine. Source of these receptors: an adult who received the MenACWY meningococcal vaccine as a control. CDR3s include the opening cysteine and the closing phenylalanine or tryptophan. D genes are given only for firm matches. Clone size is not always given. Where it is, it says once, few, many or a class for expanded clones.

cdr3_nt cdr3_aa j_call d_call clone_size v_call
TGTGCCAGCAGCCGTCTACTAGGTCACAATGAGCAGTTCTTC CASSRLLGHNEQFF TRBJ2-1 NA NA TRBV3-1/TRBV3-2
TGTGCCACCAGTGAGACGGACAGGGGTAGTGGCTACACCTTC CATSETDRGSGYTF TRBJ1-2 TRBD1 NA TRBV24-1
TGTGCCAGCAGTGCACAGACGAACACTGAAGCTTTCTTT CASSAQTNTEAFF TRBJ1-1 NA NA TRBV25-1
TGTGCCAGCAGTTTATGGGGCAGGGAGGGAGATACGCAGTATTTT CASSLWGREGDTQYF TRBJ2-3 TRBD2 NA TRBV28
TGTGCCAGCAGTTTATTCGACAGGAACTCTGGAAACACCATATATTTT CASSLFDRNSGNTIYF TRBJ1-3 NA NA TRBV28
TGTGCCAGTGGCGGACTAGCGGGAGCGGGAGAGCAGTACTTC CASGGLAGAGEQYF TRBJ2-7 TRBD2 NA TRBV19
TGTGCCAGCAGTAGGACTAGCGGGGGGACCTACAATGAGCAGTTCTTC CASSRTSGGTYNEQFF TRBJ2-1 TRBD2 NA TRBV2
TGTGCCAGCAGTTCCCCCGTACAGGGTGCCTATGGCTACACCTTC CASSSPVQGAYGYTF TRBJ1-2 NA NA TRBV28
TGTGCCAGTAGGGACCGGGACTACACAGATACGCAGTATTTT CASRDRDYTDTQYF TRBJ2-3 TRBD2 NA TRBV19
TGCGCCAGCAGCCGTACCCTAGCGCGGCTCTCCACAGATACGCAGTATTTT CASSRTLARLSTDTQYF TRBJ2-3 NA NA TRBV4-3
TGTGCCTCCACGACCGGGCCACGAGGTTCACCCCTCCACTTT CASTTGPRGSPLHF TRBJ1-6 NA NA TRBV19
TGTGCCAGCAAAGGACAGGTTCTTTCACCCCTCCACTTT CASKGQVLSPLHF TRBJ1-6 TRBD1 NA TRBV28
TGTGCCAGCAGTTACCAGGGATCTGGAAACACCATATATTTT CASSYQGSGNTIYF TRBJ1-3 NA NA TRBV6-5
TGTGCCAGCAGTTGGGGGAGCGTGGGCACAGATACGCAGTATTTT CASSWGSVGTDTQYF TRBJ2-3 NA NA TRBV6-5
TGCGCCAGCAGCTTCGACAGGTTCTATGGCTACACCTTC CASSFDRFYGYTF TRBJ1-2 NA few TRBV5-1
TGCGCCAGCAGCCTTAACTCCGGGACAGCGAACACTGAAGCTTTCTTT CASSLNSGTANTEAFF TRBJ1-1 TRBD1 NA TRBV5-1
TGTGCCAGTAGTATATTGGTTGAGGGCTCCGGCTACACCTTC CASSILVEGSGYTF TRBJ1-2 NA NA TRBV19
TGCGCCAGCAGCTATGGCGGGAATAATTCACCCCTCCACTTT CASSYGGNNSPLHF TRBJ1-6 NA NA TRBV5-1
TGTGCCAGCAGCCAGGCAGGGTTCTATGGCTACACCTTC CASSQAGFYGYTF TRBJ1-2 NA once TRBV7-6
TGTGCCAGCCTCGGACAGGCGAACACTGAAGCTTTCTTT CASLGQANTEAFF TRBJ1-1 TRBD1 NA TRBV7-9
TGTGCCAGCAGTTACGGGGACTCTGGAAACACCATATATTTT CASSYGDSGNTIYF TRBJ1-3 NA NA TRBV6-5
TGTGCCAGTAGTCCCAACGGACAGAATAATTCACCCCTCCACTTT CASSPNGQNNSPLHF TRBJ1-6 NA NA TRBV19
TGTGCCAGCAGCCAGGAGGACTGGGGGGAGCTGTTTTTT CASSQEDWGELFF TRBJ2-2 NA NA TRBV6-4
TGTGCCAGTAGTATAGCCCACCAGCTAGCTAATGAAGCTTTCTTT CASSIAHQLANEAFF TRBJ1-1 NA NA TRBV19
TGTGCCAGCAGATCTGCGGGGGCAAAGGGCGAGCAGTACTTC CASRSAGAKGEQYF TRBJ2-7 NA NA TRBV7-9
TGTGCCAGCTCACCTTTGGACAGGGGGGTGTTCTTC CASSPLDRGVFF TRBJ2-1 TRBD1 NA TRBV18
TGTGCCAGCACCCCCTCTGGGCTGAACACTGAAGCTTTCTTT CASTPSGLNTEAFF TRBJ1-1 NA NA TRBV5-4
TGTGCCAGCAGCTGGGACAGGGGTGGCAATCAGCCCCAGCATTTT CASSWDRGGNQPQHF TRBJ1-5 TRBD1 NA TRBV6-5
TGTGCCAGCAGTTACTCCGACGGCCTGAACACTGAAGCTTTCTTT CASSYSDGLNTEAFF TRBJ1-1 NA NA TRBV6-2/TRBV6-3
TGTGCCAGCAGCTTAATGCGAGTTAGCAATCAGCCCCAGCATTTT CASSLMRVSNQPQHF TRBJ1-5 NA NA TRBV7-3
TGTGCCAGCAGCGCCTCCCCCACAACTAATGAAAAACTGTTTTTT CASSASPTTNEKLFF TRBJ1-4 NA NA TRBV9
TGTGCCACCAGTGACCTGGGACAGAATCAGCCCCAGCATTTT CATSDLGQNQPQHF TRBJ1-5 TRBD1 NA TRBV24-1
TGTGCCAGCAGGGGGTCGGGGGTAGGGCAGGCTTTCTTT CASRGSGVGQAFF TRBJ1-1 NA NA TRBV27
TGTGCCAGCAGCGGCGGGGGATACCAAGAGACCCAGTACTTC CASSGGGYQETQYF TRBJ2-5 TRBD2 NA TRBV9